These T cell receptor beta chains were read from a single sample in a study of blood T cell repertoires in COVID-19. Sequencing was performed with immunoSEQ multiplex PCR; in TCRdb, only in-frame clones are kept and a portion is missing. Of 150,000 to 200,000 clones in the sample, roughly nine tenths were seen once. The sample taken for sequencing was peripheral blood. All receptors derive from a man between 60 and 75 years old with acute or convalescent COVID-19. Both conserved end residues are part of each CDR3.

j_call,v_call,cdr3_aa
TRBJ2-1,TRBV19,CASSQTSGGYNEQFF
TRBJ1-6,TRBV5-1,CASSKVPGQRNSPLHF
TRBJ2-6,TRBV30,CAWGQGAGANVLTF
TRBJ1-6,TRBV14,CASSRWDRENSPLHF
TRBJ2-5,TRBV3-1/TRBV3-2,CASSPGWGEETQYF
TRBJ1-1,TRBV19,CASSIFRQGRTEAFF
TRBJ1-1,TRBV9,CASSVAGREDTEAFF
TRBJ1-5,TRBV30,CAWSWEGLQPQHF
TRBJ2-1,TRBV4-3,CASSPGTGAYNEQFF
TRBJ1-5,TRBV19,CASSVTGGNQPQHF
TRBJ2-1,TRBV27,CASSLGTGGFNEQFF
TRBJ1-2,TRBV12-3/TRBV12-4,CASSYRPTYGYTF
TRBJ2-6,TRBV12-5,CATAASGANVLTF
TRBJ1-5,TRBV7-2,CASSPEGRGRKPQHF
TRBJ1-5,TRBV27,CASSLLGGNQPQHF
TRBJ1-1,TRBV5-1,CASSLEGGGAVTEAFF
TRBJ2-3,TRBV27,CASSLLGLGDTQYF
TRBJ2-2,TRBV19,CAISTSGRASGELFF
TRBJ1-5,TRBV12-5,CASARGEGSNQPQHF
TRBJ2-7,TRBV7-9,CASSPGQVDYEQYF
TRBJ1-2,TRBV2,CASSESRQGRFYGYTF
TRBJ1-5,TRBV4-1,CASSQDQGWQPQHF
TRBJ1-2,TRBV4-2,CASSQGKSGSNYGYTF
TRBJ1-2,TRBV7-3,CASSPLLGQGFTF
TRBJ2-7,TRBV28,CASSPSQGREPYEQYF
TRBJ1-2,TRBV19,CASTYSNYGYTF
TRBJ1-1,TRBV12-3/TRBV12-4,CASQGGNTEAFF
TRBJ2-2,TRBV6-4,CASSVSGRARELFF
TRBJ2-2,TRBV5-1,CASSLAQGSRRELFF
TRBJ1-5,TRBV2,CASSLQGARQPQHF
TRBJ2-1,TRBV27,CASSLGQAFYNEQFF
TRBJ2-2,TRBV21-1,CASSKSGTNRLRPNTGELFF
TRBJ2-1,TRBV19,CASSPLRGLFNEQFF
TRBJ2-5,TRBV5-4,CASSLFAGGGSETQYF
TRBJ1-2,TRBV3-1/TRBV3-2,CASSPNGQVYGYTF
TRBJ2-2,TRBV6-5,CASSWDRGKTGELFF